A selection of T cell receptor beta chains follows, all from one sample in a study of T cell changes during pregnancy in multiple sclerosis. Repertoires were generated with immunoSEQ multiplex PCR, while TCRdb's copy carries only in-frame clones and drops some. The table records tens of thousands of clones, around 92% of them present only once. The sequenced sample was CD4+ T cells from peripheral blood mononuclear cells, obtained in the third trimester of pregnancy. Receptors were obtained from a female donor with multiple sclerosis, enrolled in a pregnancy study. The CDR3 runs from the conserved cysteine through the conserved F or W. Each record gives: D gene, J gene, clone size, V gene, CDR3 protein, CDR3 DNA. D genes are given only for firm matches. Clone size, where shown, is once, few, many, or a class for clones that have expanded.

TRBD1	TRBJ2-7	-	TRBV9	CASSGTRRQGAGYYGYEQYF	TGTGCCAGCAGCGGGACACGACGACAGGGGGCCGGCTATTATGGCTACGAGCAGTACTTC
-	TRBJ1-6	-	TRBV6-5	CASRLYRDNSPLHF	TGTGCCAGCAGACTATACAGGGATAATTCACCCCTCCACTTT
-	TRBJ2-5	-	TRBV6-4	CARSVESGESQETQYF	TGTGCCAGATCGGTCGAGAGCGGAGAAAGCCAAGAGACCCAGTACTTC
-	TRBJ1-1	-	TRBV6-6	CASSYKSRGTEAFF	TGTGCCAGCAGTTATAAAAGTCGGGGCACTGAAGCTTTCTTT
TRBD1	TRBJ2-3	-	TRBV2	CASIEDRVADTQYF	TGTGCCAGCATTGAGGACAGGGTGGCAGATACGCAGTATTTT
TRBD2	TRBJ2-5	-	TRBV7-8	CASRPGLVGETQYF	TGTGCCAGCAGGCCGGGACTAGTGGGAGAGACCCAGTACTTC
-	TRBJ1-1	-	TRBV6-5	CASSYSTASNTEAFF	TGTGCCAGCAGTTACTCGACAGCTTCGAACACTGAAGCTTTCTTT
TRBD1	TRBJ2-6	-	TRBV7-2	CASSFGQAGANVLTF	TGTGCCAGCAGCTTTGGACAGGCTGGGGCCAACGTCCTGACTTTC
-	TRBJ1-1	-	TRBV18	CASYSTGQGSTEAFF	TGTGCCAGCTATTCAACAGGGCAGGGGAGCACTGAAGCTTTCTTT
-	TRBJ1-2	-	TRBV10-1	CASSEAAGLVYGYTF	TGCGCCAGCAGTGAGGCGGCAGGGCTTGTCTATGGCTACACCTTC
-	TRBJ2-7	-	TRBV5-6	CASSLGDRPYEQYF	TGTGCCAGCAGCTTGGGAGACAGACCCTACGAGCAGTACTTC
-	TRBJ1-5	-	TRBV7-2	CASSFSPWSNQPQHF	TGTGCCAGCAGCTTTAGCCCGTGGAGCAATCAGCCCCAGCATTTT
-	TRBJ1-6	-	TRBV18	CASSPPQEQGESPLHF	TGTGCCAGCTCACCACCGCAGGAACAGGGAGAATCACCCCTCCACTTT
-	TRBJ2-7	-	TRBV4-1	CASSQSYRGGFYEQYF	TGCGCCAGCAGCCAGAGCTACAGGGGGGGATTTTACGAGCAGTACTTC
TRBD2	TRBJ2-2	-	TRBV7-9	CASSSRSGGASANTGELFF	TGTGCCAGCAGCTCGAGGAGCGGGGGGGCAAGCGCGAACACCGGGGAGCTGTTTTTT
-	TRBJ1-3	-	TRBV30	CAWRADSSGNTIYF	TGTGCCTGGAGGGCCGACAGCTCTGGAAACACCATATATTTT
-	TRBJ2-7	-	TRBV5-1	CASSTTGWDEQYF	TGCGCCAGCAGCACGACGGGGTGGGATGAGCAGTACTTC
TRBD2	TRBJ2-1	-	TRBV7-6	CASSYGRGYNEQFF	TGTGCCAGCAGCTACGGGCGGGGGTACAATGAGCAGTTCTTC
TRBD1	TRBJ1-6	-	TRBV7-2	CASSRQGPYNSPLHF	TGTGCCAGCAGCCGACAGGGTCCCTATAATTCACCCCTCCACTTT
-	TRBJ2-3	few	TRBV7-8	CASSLRADTQYF	TGTGCCAGCAGCTTACGGGCAGATACGCAGTATTTT
TRBD2	TRBJ2-3	-	TRBV6-1	CASSWTSGGTDTQYF	TGTGCCAGCAGTTGGACTAGCGGGGGGACAGATACGCAGTATTTT
-	TRBJ2-7	once	TRBV19	CASGVGGGHHYEQYF	TGTGCCAGTGGGGTAGGGGGGGGCCATCACTACGAGCAGTACTTC
TRBD1	TRBJ2-2	once	TRBV5-1	CASSRNPGTGRTGELFF	TGCGCCAGCAGCAGAAATCCCGGGACAGGCCGCACCGGGGAGCTGTTTTTT
TRBD1	TRBJ1-2	-	TRBV6-1	CASSEALRTGYGYTF	TGTGCCAGCAGTGAAGCGCTTAGGACAGGCTATGGCTACACCTTC
-	TRBJ2-3	-	TRBV19	CASSILGQNTQYF	TGTGCCAGTAGTATCTTGGGGCAGAATACGCAGTATTTT
-	TRBJ1-1	-	TRBV7-2	CASSLEWGRATETEAFF	TGTGCCAGCAGCTTAGAATGGGGCAGGGCAACTGAGACTGAAGCTTTCTTT
TRBD1	TRBJ2-3	-	TRBV25-1	CASSAIGTGYEMYF	TGTGCCAGCAGTGCAATCGGGACAGGGTACGAGATGTATTTT
TRBD1	TRBJ1-2	once	TRBV5-4	CASSVQPPGQGARGYTF	TGTGCCAGCAGCGTCCAACCTCCGGGACAGGGGGCAAGAGGCTACACCTTC
-	TRBJ1-1	-	TRBV6-6	CASVIAGLNTEAFF	TGTGCCAGCGTTATAGCAGGGTTGAACACTGAAGCTTTCTTT
-	TRBJ1-4	-	TRBV5-6	CASSLVTDSRTNEKLFF	TGTGCCAGCAGCTTGGTCACGGACAGTCGAACTAATGAAAAACTGTTTTTT
-	TRBJ1-4	-	TRBV7-9	CASSPLSRRSTKLFF	TGTGCCAGCAGCCCCCTGTCGCGCCGGTCAACAAAACTGTTTTTT
-	TRBJ1-3	-	TRBV13	CASSFRGSSGNTIYF	TGTGCCAGCAGCTTCAGGGGCAGCTCTGGAAACACCATATATTTT
TRBD2	TRBJ2-3	-	TRBV7-9	CASSPGLAGVPDTQYF	TGTGCCAGCAGCCCGGGACTAGCGGGAGTCCCAGATACGCAGTATTTT
-	TRBJ1-4	-	TRBV21-1	CASRGQYPNEKLFF	TGTGCCAGCAGGGGGCAGTATCCTAATGAAAAACTGTTTTTT
-	TRBJ1-1	-	TRBV18	CASSPRPKGMNTEAFF	TGTGCCAGCTCACCACGGCCGAAGGGGATGAACACTGAAGCTTTCTTT
-	TRBJ1-3	-	TRBV7-9	CASSSPLISGNTIYF	TGTGCCAGCAGCTCGCCCCTAATATCTGGAAACACCATATATTTT
TRBD1	TRBJ2-2	-	TRBV4-1	CASSQEGTGEIPTGELFF	TGCGCCAGCAGCCAAGAGGGGACAGGGGAAATTCCCACCGGGGAGCTGTTTTTT
TRBD2	TRBJ2-5	-	TRBV4-3	CASSQEVQRGGGETQYF	TGCGCCAGCAGCCAAGAGGTCCAGCGGGGGGGCGGAGAGACCCAGTACTTC
TRBD2	TRBJ2-3	-	TRBV4-1	CASRERGGTDTQYF	TGCGCCAGCAGAGAGCGGGGGGGCACAGATACGCAGTATTTT
-	TRBJ2-7	-	TRBV5-4	CASSLERGAEQYF	TGTGCCAGCAGCTTGGAAAGGGGTGCCGAGCAGTACTTC
-	TRBJ1-2	-	TRBV30	CAWMTLPGVGNGYTF	TGTGCCTGGATGACCCTTCCAGGGGTCGGAAATGGCTACACCTTC
TRBD1	TRBJ1-3	-	TRBV9	CASSVYGTGGSGNTIYF	TGTGCCAGCAGCGTATACGGGACAGGGGGCAGTGGAAACACCATATATTTT
TRBD2	TRBJ2-3	-	TRBV7-2	CASSLLAGGNTDTQYF	TGTGCCAGCAGTCTACTAGCGGGGGGGAACACAGATACGCAGTATTTT
TRBD1	TRBJ2-1	-	TRBV4-2	CASSRPGTGNNEQFF	TGTGCCAGCAGCCGTCCCGGGACAGGGAACAATGAGCAGTTCTTC
-	TRBJ1-4	once	TRBV7-6	CASSRYQGPTNEKLFF	TGTGCCAGCAGCCGTTATCAGGGTCCGACTAATGAAAAACTGTTTTTT
-	TRBJ1-1	-	TRBV7-2	CASNSQGNTEAFF	TGTGCCAGCAACTCGCAGGGGAACACTGAAGCTTTCTTT
TRBD1	TRBJ2-5	-	TRBV30	CAWTPWTGQETQYF	TGTGCCTGGACTCCGTGGACAGGACAAGAGACCCAGTACTTC
-	TRBJ1-4	-	TRBV5-1	CASSPGGGNEKLFF	TGCGCCAGCAGCCCCGGTGGGGGGAATGAAAAACTGTTTTTT